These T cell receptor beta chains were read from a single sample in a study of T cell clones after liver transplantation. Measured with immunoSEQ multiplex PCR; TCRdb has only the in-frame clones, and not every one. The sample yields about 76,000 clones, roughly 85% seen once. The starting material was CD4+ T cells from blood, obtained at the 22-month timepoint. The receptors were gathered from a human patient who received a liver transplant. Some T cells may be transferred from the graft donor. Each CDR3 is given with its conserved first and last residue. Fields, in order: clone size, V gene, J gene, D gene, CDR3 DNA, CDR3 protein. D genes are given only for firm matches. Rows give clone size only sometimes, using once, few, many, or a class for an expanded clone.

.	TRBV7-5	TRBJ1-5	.	TGTGCCAGAAGCTTAGCGTGGACAGGGGGCGAGGACAATCAGCCCCAGCATTTT	CARSLAWTGGEDNQPQHF
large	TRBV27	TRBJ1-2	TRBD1	TGTGCCAGCAGTTCCGGACAGGGGAGGAGGGGCTACACCTTC	CASSSGQGRRGYTF
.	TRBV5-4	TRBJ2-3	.	TGTGCCAGCAGCTTGGTCGTCAGGGGACATACGCAGTATTTT	CASSLVVRGHTQYF
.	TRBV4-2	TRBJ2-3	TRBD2	TGTGCCAGCAGCCAGAGACTAGCGGGGGACGGGGATACGCAGTATTTT	CASSQRLAGDGDTQYF
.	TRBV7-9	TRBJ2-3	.	TGTGCCAGCGGCGGGTATGGGGCAGATACGCAGTATTTT	CASGGYGADTQYF
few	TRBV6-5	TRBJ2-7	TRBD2	TGTGCCAGCAGGCTAGCGGGACCGTCTTACGAGCAGTACTTC	CASRLAGPSYEQYF
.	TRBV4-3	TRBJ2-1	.	TGCGCCAGCAGCCAAGTGTCGGGAAAGGGAGGCAATGAGCAGTTCTTC	CASSQVSGKGGNEQFF
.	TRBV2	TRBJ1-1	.	TGTGCCAGCAGTGCTGCAGGACTGGACACTGAAGCTTTCTTT	CASSAAGLDTEAFF
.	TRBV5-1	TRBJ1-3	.	TGCGCCAGCAGCATCCGGACAAACGCCCCAAACACCATATATTTT	CASSIRTNAPNTIYF
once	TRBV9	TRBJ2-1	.	TGTGCCAGCAGCGGGCAATGGGGTGAGCAGTTCTTC	CASSGQWGEQFF
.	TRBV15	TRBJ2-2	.	TGTGCCACCAGCAGAGATTTCAGGACAGCCTCCACCGGGGAGCTGTTTTTT	CATSRDFRTASTGELFF
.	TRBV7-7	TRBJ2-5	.	TGTGCTAGCACCTCGGGAGAGACCCAGTACTTC	CASTSGETQYF
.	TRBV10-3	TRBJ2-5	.	TGTGCCATCAGTGAGTCAAGGGGGGAGACCCAGTACTTC	CAISESRGETQYF
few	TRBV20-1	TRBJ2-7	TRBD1	TGCAGTGCTCGGACAGGGTACGAGCAGTACTTC	CSARTGYEQYF
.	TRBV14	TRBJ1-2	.	TGTGCCAGCAGCCACGGGAGTCGTGGCTACACCTTC	CASSHGSRGYTF
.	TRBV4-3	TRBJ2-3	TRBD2	TGCGCCAGCAGCCAAGGGATGGCGGGAGTGAAAGATACGCAGTATTTT	CASSQGMAGVKDTQYF
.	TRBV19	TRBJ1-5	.	TGTGCCAGTAGTATACGACAGCCTAAGTTCAATCAGCCCCAGCATTTT	CASSIRQPKFNQPQHF
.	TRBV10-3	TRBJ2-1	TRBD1	TGTGCCATCGCACCAATGGGACAGACGTCCTACAATGAGCAGTTCTTC	CAIAPMGQTSYNEQFF
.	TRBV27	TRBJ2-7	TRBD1	TGTGCCAGCAGTTTCCGGGACAGGGCGAGAGAGCAGTACTTC	CASSFRDRAREQYF
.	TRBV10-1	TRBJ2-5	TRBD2	TGCGCCAGAAACCTTCGAGGAGCGGGAGTAGAGACCCAGTACTTC	CARNLRGAGVETQYF
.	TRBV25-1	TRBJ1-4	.	TGTGCCAGCCTGCGGGTCTCAACTAATGAAAAACTGTTTTTT	CASLRVSTNEKLFF
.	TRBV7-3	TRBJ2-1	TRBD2	TGTGCCAGCAGCTTAATGGCGGGGGGGACGGCGGATGAGCAGTTCTTC	CASSLMAGGTADEQFF
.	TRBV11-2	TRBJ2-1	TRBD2	TGTGCCAGCAGCTTAGTGATAGCGGGGGGACGAAACTCCTACAATGAGCAGTTCTTC	CASSLVIAGGRNSYNEQFF
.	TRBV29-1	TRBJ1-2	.	TGCAGCGTTGACCCAGGCCCTTGGGGCTACACCTTC	CSVDPGPWGYTF
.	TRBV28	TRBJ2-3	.	TGTGCCAGCAGTTTGACAGGAGCCGCAGATACGCAGTATTTT	CASSLTGAADTQYF
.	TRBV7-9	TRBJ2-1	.	TGTGCCAGCAGCTTACCCCCGGGTAGGGGGAGTCAGAGTGAGCAGTTCTTC	CASSLPPGRGSQSEQFF
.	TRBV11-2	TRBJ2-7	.	TGTGCCAGCAGACTTAACTACGAACAGTACTTC	CASRLNYEQYF
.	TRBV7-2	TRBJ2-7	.	TGTGCCAGCAGCCTATCCCGGGACAAGATCTACGAGCAGTACTTC	CASSLSRDKIYEQYF
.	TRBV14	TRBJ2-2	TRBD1	TGTGCCAGCAGCCGAGGGTCACCAGGGGGCCCCGGGGAGCTGTTTTTT	CASSRGSPGGPGELFF